The 18 T cell receptor beta chains given below trace back to one sample, sequenced in a study of OX40 agonist ivuxolimab in advanced cancers. Assay used: immunoSEQ multiplex PCR; TCRdb lists only in-frame clones, some missing. The sample yields 45,000 or so clones, roughly 84% seen once. Source: CD4+ or CD8+ T cells sorted from blood, taken in a trial of the OX40 agonist ivuxolimab. These receptors were taken from an adult with an advanced solid tumor such as melanoma, head and neck, liver or kidney cancer.

This chain connects TRBV6-5 to TRBJ1-5; unclear D gene. Germline V gene data show CDR1 as MNHEY and CDR2 as SVGAGI. Trimming pared 6 bases from V and 5 bases from J, leaving 8 bases between. The CDR3 is 12 residues long. The CDR3 nucleotides read TGTGCCAGCAGGATGTTAGATCAGCCCCAGCATTTT. This sequence encodes CASRMLDQPQHF.

Turning to this clone: Compared with germline, one end of the junction differs, possibly owing to a read error. The V call is TRBV5-4, the J call TRBJ2-7, with 8 bases aligning to TRBD1. The V gene's germline CDR1 is SGHNT and CDR2 YYREEE (reference sequence). The CDR3 sequence is 14 residues long. The CDR3 spells CASSQGQGSYEQYF. DNA of the CDR3: TGCGCCAGCAGCCAAGGACAGGGTTCCTACGAGCAGTACTTC.

The rearrangement joins TRBV5-4 to TRBJ1-4, with D unclear. The length of the CDR3 is 16 residues. Germline CDR1 SGHNT, CDR2 YYREEE (reference sequence). Trimming removed 4 bases at V and 3 bases at J, with 16 bases between. CDR3 nucleotides: TGTGCCAGCAGCCAAGACGGACCCGCCGCTAATGAAAAACTGTTTTTT. Translated, it gives CASSQDGPAANEKLFF.

V gene TRBV21-1 combines with J gene TRBJ1-5; the table names TRBD1, a call not compared with the DNA. TRBV21-1 represents a pseudogene. This CDR3 is 16 amino acids long. The CDR3 nucleotides read TGTGCCAGCAGCAAAACCCCCCGACAGGGTGATCAGCCCCAGCATTTT. Translation gives CASSKTPRQGDQPQHF.

CDR3 in amino acids: CASQTSPGWGEKLFF. For the CDR3, the DNA is TGTGCCAGCCAAACCTCACCGGGGTGGGGTGAAAAACTGTTTTTT. The chain couples TRBV7-9 to TRBJ1-4; D gene uncertain. Germline V gives CDR1 SEHNR, CDR2 FQNEAQ (reference sequence). V gave up 8 bases and J gave up 7 bases, with 20 bases separating them. CDR3 length: 15 amino acids.

The chain joins TRBV5-6 to TRBJ2-3; D is ambiguous. The germline CDR1 and CDR2 sequences are SGHDT and YYEEEE. Trimming stripped 5 bases from V and 0 bases from J, with 10 bases between. The CDR3 is 14 residues long. In DNA form, the CDR3 reads TGTGCCAGCAGGACTCCACATAGCACAGATACGCAGTATTTT. Its protein product is CASRTPHSTDTQYF. Full variable domain (remainder filled in from reference TRBV5-6 and TRBJ2-3): DAGVTQSPTHLIKTRGQQVTLRCSPKSGHDTVSWYQQALGQGPQFIFQYYEEEERQRGNFPDRFSGHQFPNYSSELNVNALLLGDSALYLCASRTPHSTDTQYFGPGTRLTVL.

This clone has more than one count but fewer than ten. J is TRBJ1-1 and V is TRBV18; D is uncertain. V was clipped by 2 bases and J by 0 bases, with 10 bases between them. From germline, CDR1 is KGHSH and CDR2 LQKENI. The length of the CDR3 is 15 residues. The CDR3 is CASSPVDIMNTEAFF. The CDR3 DNA is TGTGCCAGCTCACCAGTCGACATTATGAACACTGAAGCTTTCTTT.

This clone has more than one count but fewer than ten. The V gene is TRBV19, the J gene TRBJ1-2; D is unclear. Germline lookup yields CDR1 LNHDA and CDR2 SQIVND (reference sequence). The CDR3 covers 15 residues. V lost 4 bases, J lost 3 bases, and 15 bases lay in between. In DNA form, the CDR3 reads TGTGCCAGTAGTACCACGAGGGCTGAGTACTATGGCTACACCTTC. Amino acids: CASSTTRAEYYGYTF.

This chain uses TRBV28 with TRBJ2-1; 8 positions match TRBD2. The CDR3 length is 16 residues. V gave up 5 bases and J gave up 6 bases; unmatched junction bases: 12. Germline lookup yields CDR1 MDHEN and CDR2 SYDVKM. The DNA for the CDR3 is TGTGCCAGCAGTCCCTCAGCGGGAGTCGGAGGCAATGAGCAGTTCTTC. Encoded protein: CASSPSAGVGGNEQFF.

V gene TRBV9 combines with J gene TRBJ2-2, with D hard to call. From germline, CDR1 is SGDLS and CDR2 YYNGEE. There are 14 residues in the CDR3. V dropped 5 bases and J dropped 0 bases, with 8 bases sitting between them. The CDR3 region has the DNA TGTGCCAGCAGGTTAATCCCGAACACCGGGGAGCTGTTTTTT. Its translation: CASRLIPNTGELFF.

This chain joins TRBV7-6 and TRBJ2-7, with TRBD1 matching over 8 bases. With 5 bases clipped from V and 1 base from J, the junction kept 4 bases outside the gene matches. The CDR3 loop spans 14 amino acids. CDR1 and CDR2 from the germline V gene are SGHVS and FNYEAQ. The CDR3 DNA reads TGTGCCAGCAGCACTGGACAGGGTTCCTACGAGCAGTACTTC. Translated: CASSTGQGSYEQYF. Full variable domain (rest looked up from reference TRBV7-6 and TRBJ2-7): GAGVSQSPRYKVTKRGQDVALRCDPISGHVSLYWYRQALGQGPEFLTYFNYEAQQDKSGLPNDRFSAERPEGSISTLTIQRTEQRDSAMYRCASSTGQGSYEQYFGPGTRLTVT.

This clone has a single count. The V call is TRBV15, the J call TRBJ2-1; 10 bases line up with TRBD2. The CDR3 contains 15 residues. Germline V gene lookup returns CDR1 LNHNV and CDR2 YYDKDF (reference sequence). Trimming removed 5 bases from V and 8 bases from J; junction bases left unmatched: 9. CDR3 sequence: CATSSPGLASHEQFF. The CDR3 DNA is TGTGCCACCAGCTCTCCGGGACTAGCGTCCCATGAGCAGTTCTTC.

This chain joins TRBV29-1 and TRBJ1-1, with 10 bases matching TRBD1. J lost 3 bases, V lost 6 bases, and 7 bases had no gene match. The CDR3 length is 14 residues. In germline, CDR1 is SQVTM, CDR2 ANQGSEA. CDR3 sequence: CSVTRDRGYTEAFF. The CDR3 DNA reads TGCAGCGTGACCCGGGACAGGGGTTACACTGAAGCTTTCTTT.

The genes are TRBV5-1 and TRBJ2-5, with a weak D call TRBD1 (6 bases). CDR3 length equals 15 residues. Trimming took 2 bases from V and 1 from J, leaving 12 bases between them. Germline lookup yields CDR1 SGHRS and CDR2 YFSETQ. CDR3 region: CASSLSQGSQETQYF. The CDR3 DNA reads as TGCGCCAGCAGCTTATCACAGGGCTCCCAAGAGACCCAGTACTTC.

This clone was observed once. This sequence joins TRBV7-8 and TRBJ2-3, with TRBD1 as a possible D gene (5 bases). The CDR3 spans 14 residues. V lost 5 bases to trimming and J lost 2 bases, with 11 bases between them. Germline CDR1 reads SGHVS; CDR2 reads FQNEAQ. The CDR3 region is CASSSDSYTDTQYF. CDR3 DNA sequence: TGTGCCAGCAGCAGCGACAGCTACACAGATACGCAGTATTTT.

In its sample, this clone was seen once. The chain joins TRBV27 to TRBJ2-7; 7 bases map to TRBD2. The V and J ends lost 6 bases and 3 bases, in that order; junction bases with no gene match: 11. Germline V gives CDR1 MNHEY, CDR2 SMNVEV (reference sequence). The CDR3 is 15 amino acids. CDR3 sequence reads: CASRPPGTMNYEQYF. In nucleotides, the CDR3 is TGTGCCAGCAGGCCGCCGGGGACTATGAACTACGAGCAGTACTTC.

V usage is TRBV7-6 and J usage is TRBJ2-7, with 8 bases matching TRBD2. The CDR3 is 16 residues long. Germline trimming cut 5 bases from V and 2 bases from J; bases unmatched to any gene: 11. Per the germline V gene, CDR1 is SGHVS and CDR2 is FNYEAQ. The DNA for the CDR3 is TGTGCCAGCAGCCCGTTAGAGGCGGGAGGCCCCTACGAGCAGTACTTC. It codes for CASSPLEAGGPYEQYF.

This chain uses TRBV11-2 with TRBJ1-2; D uncertain. V was clipped by 0 bases and J by 7 bases, with 12 bases between them. The V gene's germline CDR1 is SGHAT and CDR2 FQNNGV. The CDR3 extends over 14 amino acids. The CDR3 loop reads CASSLDWAVRGYTF. The CDR3 bases are TGTGCCAGCAGCTTAGATTGGGCGGTCCGTGGCTACACCTTC. Full variable domain (rest looked up from reference TRBV11-2 and TRBJ1-2): EAGVAQSPRYKIIEKRQSVAFWCNPISGHATLYWYQQILGQGPKLLIQFQNNGVVDDSQLPKDRFSAERLKGVDSTLKIQPAKLEDSAVYLCASSLDWAVRGYTFGSGTRLTVV.